The clone carrying this TCR beta chain was seen a single time. Its antigen is currently unknown. The repertoire was sequenced with immunoSEQ multiplex PCR; TCRdb's copy has only in-frame clones and lacks some. The sample consists of more than 85,000 clones, nearly 90% of them appearing once. These data are taken from a study of T cell responses to AZD1222 COVID-19 vaccine. Overall study findings and caveats: Just 5 to 7 AZD1222 recipients tested seropositive at baseline.

The TCR originated in an adult in good health. Here the sequenced sample was peripheral blood, taken on day 0 of AZD1222 vaccination.

The CDR3 region is CASSVGTGANYGYTF. The CDR3 DNA sequence: TGTGCCAGCAGTGTGGGGACAGGGGCTAACTATGGCTACACCTTC. The chain links TRBV6-4 to TRBJ1-2; 10 bases match TRBD1. V dropped 4 bases and J dropped 0; count of bases not matched to a gene: 2. There are 15 residues in the CDR3. Per germline, CDR1 MRHNA and CDR2 SNTAGT.